A selection of T cell receptor beta chains follows, all from one sample in a study of OX40 agonist ivuxolimab in advanced cancers. Clones were read by immunoSEQ multiplex PCR, and TCRdb kept only the in-frame ones, dropping some. Of some 33,000 clones in the sample, around nine tenths are singletons; the top ten hold 36%. Sample: CD4+ or CD8+ T cells sorted from blood, taken in a trial of the OX40 agonist ivuxolimab. The receptors were sampled from an adult with an advanced solid tumor such as melanoma, head and neck, liver or kidney cancer. Both conserved end residues are part of each CDR3. D genes are given only for firm matches. The size field is filled for only some rows; it gives once, few, many or a size class.

cdr3_aa: CASRTDPTEAFF; cdr3_nt: TGCGCCAGCCGGACAGATCCCACTGAAGCTTTCTTT; d_call: NA; j_call: TRBJ1-1; v_call: TRBV5-1; clone_size: NA
cdr3_aa: CASSVKTEEAFF; cdr3_nt: TGTGCCAGCAGCGTTAAGACTGAGGAAGCTTTCTTT; d_call: NA; j_call: TRBJ1-1; v_call: TRBV7-9; clone_size: NA
cdr3_aa: CASSKAKGGYSNQPQHF; cdr3_nt: TGTGCCAGCAGCAAAGCGAAAGGGGGCTATAGCAATCAGCCCCAGCATTTT; d_call: NA; j_call: TRBJ1-5; v_call: TRBV21-1; clone_size: NA
cdr3_aa: CASSFRPDAGNTIYF; cdr3_nt: TGTGCCAGTAGTTTTCGACCCGACGCGGGAAACACCATATATTTT; d_call: NA; j_call: TRBJ1-3; v_call: TRBV19; clone_size: NA
cdr3_aa: CASRDPPGELFF; cdr3_nt: TGTGCCAGCAGAGACCCCCCCGGGGAGCTGTTTTTT; d_call: NA; j_call: TRBJ2-2; v_call: TRBV11-2; clone_size: NA
cdr3_aa: CASSGEGGPNEKLFF; cdr3_nt: TGTGCCAGCAGTGGAGAGGGGGGGCCCAATGAAAAACTGTTTTTT; d_call: NA; j_call: TRBJ1-4; v_call: TRBV6-1; clone_size: NA
cdr3_aa: CASSEAIGVNTEAFF; cdr3_nt: TGTGCCAGCAGTGAAGCTATAGGGGTAAACACTGAAGCTTTCTTT; d_call: NA; j_call: TRBJ1-1; v_call: TRBV6-1; clone_size: NA
cdr3_aa: CASSDRQGAWYGYTF; cdr3_nt: TGTGCCAGCAGCGACCGACAGGGGGCTTGGTATGGCTACACCTTC; d_call: NA; j_call: TRBJ1-2; v_call: TRBV21-1; clone_size: NA
cdr3_aa: CASSQVGLAGVGYEQFF; cdr3_nt: TGCGCCAGCAGCCAAGTAGGACTAGCGGGAGTAGGGTATGAGCAGTTCTTC; d_call: TRBD2; j_call: TRBJ2-1; v_call: TRBV4-1; clone_size: NA
cdr3_aa: CASSPWTGGYEQYF; cdr3_nt: TGTGCCAGCAGTCCATGGACAGGTGGATACGAGCAGTACTTC; d_call: TRBD1; j_call: TRBJ2-7; v_call: TRBV27; clone_size: NA
cdr3_aa: CASSPILLDTQYF; cdr3_nt: TGTGCCAGTAGTCCTATACTGCTAGATACGCAGTATTTT; d_call: NA; j_call: TRBJ2-3; v_call: TRBV19; clone_size: NA
cdr3_aa: CASSSGTSGRVVEQFF; cdr3_nt: TGTGCCAGCAGCTCCGGGACTAGCGGGAGGGTGGTTGAGCAGTTCTTC; d_call: TRBD2; j_call: TRBJ2-1; v_call: TRBV7-9; clone_size: NA
cdr3_aa: CASSQGLAGLSSYNEQFF; cdr3_nt: TGTGCCAGTAGTCAGGGACTAGCGGGCTTGTCGTCCTACAATGAGCAGTTCTTC; d_call: TRBD2; j_call: TRBJ2-1; v_call: TRBV19; clone_size: NA
cdr3_aa: CASSPGTSGRNEQFF; cdr3_nt: TGTGCCAGCAGTCCGGGGACTAGCGGGAGGAATGAGCAGTTCTTC; d_call: TRBD2; j_call: TRBJ2-1; v_call: TRBV27; clone_size: NA
cdr3_aa: CASSELGEGETQYF; cdr3_nt: TGTGCCAGCAGTGAATTGGGGGAGGGGGAGACCCAGTACTTC; d_call: TRBD2; j_call: TRBJ2-5; v_call: TRBV25-1; clone_size: once
cdr3_aa: CASSQPDRAHEQYF; cdr3_nt: TGCGCCAGCAGCCAGCCGGACAGGGCCCACGAGCAGTACTTC; d_call: TRBD1; j_call: TRBJ2-7; v_call: TRBV4-1; clone_size: NA
cdr3_aa: CASSLAGGSTDTQYF; cdr3_nt: TGTGCCAGCAGCTTGGCGGGGGGCAGCACAGATACGCAGTATTTT; d_call: NA; j_call: TRBJ2-3; v_call: TRBV5-6; clone_size: NA
cdr3_aa: CASSFPGDWRGYTF; cdr3_nt: TGTGCCAGTAGCTTCCCGGGAGACTGGCGTGGCTACACCTTC; d_call: NA; j_call: TRBJ1-2; v_call: TRBV19; clone_size: NA
cdr3_aa: CASSMGTAYGYTF; cdr3_nt: TGTGCCAGTAGTATGGGGACAGCCTATGGCTACACCTTC; d_call: TRBD1; j_call: TRBJ1-2; v_call: TRBV19; clone_size: NA
cdr3_aa: CASRTLAGGQETQYF; cdr3_nt: TGTGCCAGCCGAACACTAGCGGGAGGACAAGAGACCCAGTACTTC; d_call: TRBD2; j_call: TRBJ2-5; v_call: TRBV19; clone_size: NA
cdr3_aa: CASRLGYSSYEQYF; cdr3_nt: TGTGCCAGCAGACTCGGGTACTCTTCCTACGAGCAGTACTTC; d_call: NA; j_call: TRBJ2-7; v_call: TRBV28; clone_size: NA
cdr3_aa: CAISESLSGRPPDEQFF; cdr3_nt: TGTGCCATCAGTGAGTCGTTAAGTGGGAGGCCCCCAGATGAGCAGTTCTTC; d_call: NA; j_call: TRBJ2-1; v_call: TRBV10-3; clone_size: NA
cdr3_aa: CASTSEETQYF; cdr3_nt: TGTGCCAGTACCTCCGAGGAGACCCAGTACTTC; d_call: NA; j_call: TRBJ2-5; v_call: TRBV19; clone_size: NA
cdr3_aa: CSVVTGGFELFF; cdr3_nt: TGCAGCGTTGTGACAGGGGGGTTCGAACTGTTTTTT; d_call: TRBD1; j_call: TRBJ1-4; v_call: TRBV29-1; clone_size: NA
cdr3_aa: CASSYTIGESGYTF; cdr3_nt: TGTGCCAGCAGCTACACTATCGGGGAAAGTGGCTACACCTTC; d_call: NA; j_call: TRBJ1-2; v_call: TRBV7-9; clone_size: NA
cdr3_aa: CASSWWDINSYEQYF; cdr3_nt: TGTGCCAGCAGTTGGTGGGACATCAACTCCTACGAGCAGTACTTC; d_call: NA; j_call: TRBJ2-7; v_call: TRBV28; clone_size: NA
cdr3_aa: CASSIGAGVGDTQYF; cdr3_nt: TGTGCCAGTAGTATAGGGGCGGGAGTTGGAGATACGCAGTATTTT; d_call: TRBD2; j_call: TRBJ2-3; v_call: TRBV19; clone_size: NA
cdr3_aa: CASSLAQGADSYTF; cdr3_nt: TGTGCCAGCAGCTTGGCTCAGGGGGCGGATAGCTACACCTTC; d_call: TRBD1; j_call: TRBJ1-2; v_call: TRBV5-5; clone_size: few
cdr3_aa: CASIYSYEQYF; cdr3_nt: TGTGCCAGCATATACTCCTACGAGCAGTACTTC; d_call: NA; j_call: TRBJ2-7; v_call: TRBV6-6; clone_size: NA
cdr3_aa: CASSPLGTFTDTQYF; cdr3_nt: TGTGCCAGTAGTCCCCTTGGCACATTCACAGATACGCAGTATTTT; d_call: NA; j_call: TRBJ2-3; v_call: TRBV19; clone_size: NA
cdr3_aa: CASSVAQGMNTEAFF; cdr3_nt: TGTGCCAGCAGCGTAGCTCAGGGAATGAACACTGAAGCTTTCTTT; d_call: NA; j_call: TRBJ1-1; v_call: TRBV9; clone_size: NA
cdr3_aa: CASQQDNEQFF; cdr3_nt: TGTGCCAGCCAACAGGACAATGAGCAGTTCTTC; d_call: NA; j_call: TRBJ2-1; v_call: TRBV11-3; clone_size: few
cdr3_aa: CASSIQGAVSAFF; cdr3_nt: TGTGCCAGTAGTATCCAGGGGGCGGTTTCAGCTTTCTTT; d_call: TRBD1; j_call: TRBJ1-1; v_call: TRBV19; clone_size: NA
cdr3_aa: CASSRVRTGQEEQYF; cdr3_nt: TGTGCCAGCAGTCGTGTCCGGACAGGTCAGGAGGAGCAGTACTTC; d_call: TRBD1; j_call: TRBJ2-7; v_call: TRBV27; clone_size: NA
cdr3_aa: CSVLKSSGNEDQYF; cdr3_nt: TGCAGCGTCCTAAAATCCTCGGGTAACGAGGACCAGTACTTC; d_call: NA; j_call: TRBJ2-5; v_call: TRBV29-1; clone_size: NA
cdr3_aa: CASSDGDSLPQHF; cdr3_nt: TGCGCCAGCAGTGATGGCGATTCACTGCCCCAGCATTTT; d_call: NA; j_call: TRBJ1-5; v_call: TRBV10-1; clone_size: NA
cdr3_aa: CASSLGGEMFF; cdr3_nt: TGTGCCAGCAGCCTAGGGGGGGAGATGTTCTTC; d_call: NA; j_call: TRBJ2-1; v_call: TRBV11-1; clone_size: NA
cdr3_aa: CASSSLGREGTYEQYF; cdr3_nt: TGTGCCAGCAGTTCCCTAGGGAGAGAGGGGACCTACGAGCAGTACTTC; d_call: NA; j_call: TRBJ2-7; v_call: TRBV2; clone_size: NA
cdr3_aa: CASSEIRGRLAGWAYEQYF; cdr3_nt: TGCGCCAGCAGTGAGATAAGAGGGAGACTAGCGGGATGGGCCTACGAGCAGTACTTC; d_call: TRBD2; j_call: TRBJ2-7; v_call: TRBV10-2; clone_size: NA
cdr3_aa: CASSPARWGLAAGETQYF; cdr3_nt: TGTGCCAGCTCACCAGCTCGTTGGGGACTAGCGGCGGGGGAGACCCAGTACTTC; d_call: TRBD2; j_call: TRBJ2-5; v_call: TRBV18; clone_size: NA
cdr3_aa: CASSKEQGACEQYF; cdr3_nt: TGTGCCAGCAGCAAAGAACAGGGGGCCTGCGAGCAGTACTTC; d_call: NA; j_call: TRBJ2-7; v_call: TRBV21-1; clone_size: NA
cdr3_aa: CASSVEQGAAGAFF; cdr3_nt: TGTGCCAGCAGCGTAGAACAGGGGGCGGCGGGAGCTTTCTTT; d_call: TRBD1; j_call: TRBJ1-1; v_call: TRBV9; clone_size: NA
cdr3_aa: CASSSATGEYPYGYTF; cdr3_nt: TGTGCCAGCAGCTCAGCGACAGGGGAATATCCCTATGGCTACACCTTC; d_call: TRBD1; j_call: TRBJ1-2; v_call: TRBV7-9; clone_size: NA
cdr3_aa: CASSGETQYF; cdr3_nt: TGTGCCAGTTCGGGAGAGACCCAGTACTTC; d_call: NA; j_call: TRBJ2-5; v_call: TRBV2; clone_size: NA
cdr3_aa: CASSPRGSNYGYTF; cdr3_nt: TGCGCCAGCAGCCCCCGGGGCTCTAACTATGGCTACACCTTC; d_call: NA; j_call: TRBJ1-2; v_call: TRBV4-1; clone_size: NA
cdr3_aa: CASSLRQDNGYTF; cdr3_nt: TGTGCCAGCAGTTTAAGACAGGATAATGGCTACACCTTC; d_call: NA; j_call: TRBJ1-2; v_call: TRBV27; clone_size: NA
cdr3_aa: CASSYSTGFSGGYTF; cdr3_nt: TGTGCCAGCAGTTATTCGACAGGGTTTAGTGGAGGCTACACCTTC; d_call: TRBD1; j_call: TRBJ1-2; v_call: TRBV27; clone_size: NA
cdr3_aa: CAWRGLASEQYF; cdr3_nt: TGTGCCTGGAGGGGACTAGCGAGCGAGCAGTACTTC; d_call: TRBD2; j_call: TRBJ2-7; v_call: TRBV30; clone_size: NA
cdr3_aa: CASRDSTGSETQYF; cdr3_nt: TGTGCCAGCAGGGATTCGACAGGGTCAGAGACCCAGTACTTC; d_call: TRBD1; j_call: TRBJ2-5; v_call: TRBV6-5; clone_size: NA